Below, 10 T cell receptor beta chains from the same sample are listed, as sequenced in a study of T cells in Graves' hyperthyroidism and ophthalmopathy. Amplification of TCR beta CDR3 regions used RNA as the template. When the TCR CDR3 underwent first-round RT-PCR, the HTBI primer set was used. TCRdb analysed the multiplex PCR reads with MiXCR anew, one entry per CDR3 protein. Of about 480,000 distinct CDR3 sequences in the sample, roughly an eighth are singletons; the top ten hold about 17%. Sequenced input: blood. The source is a woman aged 18-29 years with Graves' hyperthyroidism.

This rearrangement joins TRBV2 to TRBJ2-1, with 8 bases lining up with TRBD1. The CDR3 is 18 residues long. Trimming removed 0 bases from V and 1 base from J; junction bases left unmatched: 8. CDR1 SNHLY and CDR2 FYNNEI come from the germline V gene. The CDR3 nucleotides read TGTGCCAGCAGTGAAGCGCTCTGGCAGGGGGCTTCCTACAATGAGCAGTTCTTC. Its translation: CASSEALWQGASYNEQFF.

This clonotype was detected only a few times. The chain recombines TRBV28 with TRBJ2-7; no firm D call. Germline V gives CDR1 MDHEN, CDR2 SYDVKM. Trimming removed 4 bases at V and 6 bases at J, with 13 bases between. The CDR3 totals 13 residues. The CDR3 here is CASSSYFDGEQYV. CDR3 DNA sequence: TGTGCCAGCAGTTCCTACTTTGATGGCGAGCAGTACGTC.

This clonotype was recorded many times. This chain links TRBV20-1 with TRBJ2-3; 16 positions agree with TRBD2. The J segment lost 2 bases and the V segment lost 0 bases, leaving 11 bases of the junction unmatched. CDR1 and CDR2 (germline): DFQATT, SNEGSKA (reference sequence). The CDR3 runs to 20 residues. DNA of the CDR3: TGCAGTGCTAGAGATCTTGGGACTAGCGGGAGGGCAGGTGCCACAGATACGCAGTATTTT. Translation gives CSARDLGTSGRAGATDTQYF.

This chain links TRBV30 with TRBJ2-7; a possible D gene is TRBD1 (6 bases). CDR1 and CDR2 from the germline V gene are GTSNPN and SVGIG (reference sequence). There are 13 residues in the CDR3. Trimming took 8 bases from V and 1 from J, leaving 15 bases between them. In DNA form, the CDR3 reads TGTGCCCGCTCGACAGGTTTTTCCTACGAGCAGTACTTC. Translated: CARSTGFSYEQYF.

The chain couples TRBV14 to TRBJ1-5; no clear D gene. The V gene lost 1 base and the J gene lost 0 bases, with 10 bases spanning the gap. There are 16 residues in the CDR3. Germline values: CDR1 SGHDN, CDR2 FVKESK. Here the CDR3 reads CASSQGPGYSNQPQHF. The DNA of the CDR3 is TGTGCCAGCAGCCAAGGCCCGGGGTATAGCAATCAGCCCCAGCATTTT.

The rearrangement links TRBV12-3 or TRBV12-4 to TRBJ2-1; D call uncertain. The CDR3 consists of 14 residues. Trimming removed 3 bases at V and 6 bases at J, with 12 bases between. CDR3 region: CASSFVLGINEQFF. CDR3 bases: TGTGCCAGCAGTTTTGTATTGGGGATCAATGAGCAGTTCTTC.

This clonotype was seen many times. The V and J genes are TRBV11-3 and TRBJ1-3; weak D call: TRBD1 (5 bases). The CDR3 is 17 amino acids. Germline CDR1 SGHNT, CDR2 YENEEA. V lost 0 bases to trimming and J lost 0 bases, with 12 bases between them. CDR3 nucleotides: TGTGCCAGCAGCTTAGATGCCGGGACGGGCTCTGGAAACACCATATATTTT. This gives the protein CASSLDAGTGSGNTIYF.

This clonotype has a count of ten or more. This chain joins TRBV12-3 or TRBV12-4 and TRBJ2-1, with 11 bases lining up with TRBD2. V shed 8 bases and J 8 bases; nucleotides not matched to a gene: 20. The CDR3 totals 18 residues. CDR3 sequence: CASGLGLAGGPGVYEQFF. The DNA of the CDR3 is TGTGCCAGCGGGCTCGGGTTAGCGGGAGGGCCAGGTGTCTATGAGCAGTTCTTC.

This clonotype has ten or more counts. Here the CDR3 reads CASSHRQGPNTEAFF. CDR3 in DNA: TGTGCCAGCAGCCACCGACAGGGTCCGAACACTGAAGCTTTCTTT. The rearrangement joins TRBV11-2 to TRBJ1-1; 7 nucleotides match TRBD1. This CDR3 has 15 residues. From germline, CDR1 is SGHAT and CDR2 FQNNGV. V dropped 5 bases and J dropped 1; count of bases not matched to a gene: 7.

The chain joins TRBV6-5 to TRBJ1-2, with 7 bases lining up with TRBD1. This CDR3 comprises 16 residues. The germline CDR1 and CDR2 sequences are MNHEY and SVGAGI. The ends lost 2 bases at V and 8 bases at J; junction bases unmatched: 14. The CDR3 reads CASSYGRARGPLGYTF. DNA of the CDR3: TGTGCCAGCAGTTACGGGAGAGCTAGGGGGCCCCTAGGCTACACCTTC.